This T cell receptor beta chain was captured by sequencing in a study of CD8+CD57+ T cells in acquired aplastic anemia. This clonotype came up once. The antigen is undetermined. All patients picked for sequencing had shown, by flow cytometry, an expansion of CD8+CD57+ cells. The CDR3 runs to 16 residues. Trimming pared 4 bases from V and 0 bases from J, leaving 16 bases between. In germline, CDR1 is SGDLS, CDR2 YYNGEE. General study findings and limits: Approximately 28 CD8+ CDR3 sequences were shared between patients and controls.

TCR beta VDJ and CDR3 were profiled, and genomic DNA was the template. Using its own MiXCR run on the reads, TCRdb lists one record per CDR3 protein. The data show approximately 180,000 distinct CDR3 sequences, about 60% seen once. The genes are TRBV9 and TRBJ1-2, with D unresolved. Sequenced sample: sorted CD4+, CD8+, or CD8+CD57+ T cells (not recorded which) from PBMCs. The TCR was taken from a human donor with aplastic anemia. CDR3 sequence: CASSTGPAVTNYGYTF. CDR3 nucleotides: TGTGCCAGCAGCACCGGGCCAGCCGTAACTAACTATGGCTACACCTTC.